This T cell receptor (beta chain) originates from a study of glioma-infiltrating T cells. Using RNA template, CDR3s of TCR alpha and beta were amplified with iRepertoire arm-PCR. TCRdb redid the calling of the multiplex PCR reads with MiXCR, one entry per CDR3 protein. This table has 40,000 or so distinct CDR3 sequences, around 24% appearing once. This clonotype has more than one count but fewer than ten. This may be a read error: a much more frequent sequence differs by one nucleotide. This CDR3 region has 12 residues. Germline-derived CDR1 and CDR2 are MDHEN and SYDVKM. This clonotype originated in a human donor with low-grade glioma or glioblastoma, undergoing nonglioma brain surgery, or in good health (not recorded which). The chain joins TRBV28 to TRBJ2-1, with TRBD1 matching over 8 bases. Specimen: glioma tissue, nonneoplastic brain tissue, or PBMCs (not recorded which). CDR3 loop: CAGSLRTGNNFF. The CDR3 coding sequence is TGTGCCGGCAGTTTGCGGACAGGGAACAATTTCTTC.